These 16 T cell receptor beta chains originate from one sample sequenced in a study of blood T cell repertoires in COVID-19. Data came from immunoSEQ multiplex PCR; TCRdb stores just in-frame clones and leaves some out. Here the sample spans some 130,000 clones, about nine tenths being singletons. Sequences were obtained from PBMCs or T cells enriched from blood (not recorded which). The receptors stem from a man in his fifties who had recovered from COVID-19.

The gene calls are TRBV30 and TRBJ1-2; D gene unclear. V lost 1 base, J lost 5 bases, and 14 bases lay in between. The germline V gene has CDR1 GTSNPN and CDR2 SVGIG (reference sequence). The CDR3 runs 14 residues. The CDR3 reads CAWSDGVVWYGYTF. CDR3 DNA sequence: TGTGCCTGGAGTGACGGGGTAGTCTGGTATGGCTACACCTTC.

The chain uses TRBV7-8 and TRBJ1-1; D remains ambiguous. There are 13 residues in the CDR3. V lost 3 bases, J lost 1 base, and 6 bases lay in between. Germline V gene lookup returns CDR1 SGHVS and CDR2 FQNEAQ. CDR3 region: CASSFSGNTEAFF. The CDR3 DNA reads TGTGCCAGCAGCTTTTCAGGGAACACTGAAGCTTTCTTT. Based on the CDR3 plus reference TRBV7-8 and TRBJ1-1, the full variable domain is GAGVSQSPRYKVAKRGQDVALRCDPISGHVSLFWYQQALGQGPEFLTYFQNEAQLDKSGLPSDRFFAERPEGSVSTLKIQRTQQEDSAVYLCASSFSGNTEAFFGQGTRLTVV.

The gene calls are TRBV2 and TRBJ2-1, with TRBD1 as a possible D gene (5 bases). Trimming pared 3 bases from V and 7 bases from J, leaving 13 bases between. The CDR3 runs 14 residues. Germline-derived CDR1 and CDR2 are SNHLY and FYNNEI. DNA for the CDR3: TGTGCCAGCAGTGAGCTAGGGGAAAGGAATGAGCAGTTCTTC. Protein sequence: CASSELGERNEQFF.

This chain links TRBV11-3 with TRBJ2-2, with a weak D call TRBD1 (5 bases). Germline-derived CDR1 and CDR2 are SGHNT and YENEEA. This CDR3 comprises 14 residues. With 0 bases removed from V and 5 bases from J, the gap between germline ends came to 7 bases. CDR3 region: CASSLDHRTGELFF. The CDR3, as DNA: TGTGCCAGCAGCTTAGATCACAGGACCGGGGAGCTGTTTTTT.

V and J are TRBV12-3 or TRBV12-4 and TRBJ1-2; D possibly corresponds to TRBD1 (6 bases). V shed 5 bases and J shed 8 bases, with 12 bases lying between them. This CDR3 is built from 12 residues. CDR3 nucleotide sequence: TGTGCCAGCAGTGGTAACAGGGAGGGCTACACCTTC. This sequence encodes CASSGNREGYTF.

This chain connects TRBV16 to TRBJ2-7, with 7 bases identical to TRBD1. The V segment lost 5 bases and the J segment 0 bases; nucleotides outside the gene matches: 4. This CDR3 has 14 residues. Germline values: CDR1 KGHSY, CDR2 FQNENV. DNA of the CDR3: TGTGCCAGCAGCACCGGGACAGTCTCCTACGAGCAGTACTTC. This encodes CASSTGTVSYEQYF. Supplemented by reference TRBV16 and TRBJ2-7, the full variable domain reads GEEVAQTPKHLVRGEGQKAKLYCAPIKGHSYVFWYQQVLKNEFKFLISFQNENVFDETGMPKERFSAKCLPNSPCSLEIQATKLEDSAVYFCASSTGTVSYEQYFGPGTRLTVT.

The V and J genes are TRBV27 and TRBJ2-1; 7 bases fit TRBD1. Germline CDR1 and CDR2: MNHEY and SMNVEV (reference sequence). V was pared by 6 bases and J by 4 bases, with 6 bases of the junction left unmatched. The CDR3 spans 14 residues. CDR3 bases: TGTGCCAGCAGGAAAGGGACAGTTTACAATGAGCAGTTCTTC. Its translation: CASRKGTVYNEQFF.

This clone has just one count. The chain joins TRBV6-5 to TRBJ2-5; TRBD1 aligns across 8 bases. The CDR3 consists of 15 residues. The germline V gene encodes CDR1 MNHEY and CDR2 SVGAGI. V lost 6 bases, J lost 5 bases, and 11 bases stayed unmatched. This CDR3 reads CASRINRGVGETQYF. CDR3 coding DNA: TGTGCCAGCAGGATAAACAGGGGGGTGGGCGAGACCCAGTACTTC.

The V and J genes are TRBV24-1 and TRBJ2-1; 12 nucleotides match TRBD2. CDR1 is KGHDR and CDR2 is SFDVKD in the germline V gene. The CDR3 extends over 17 amino acids. Trimming cost V 1 base and J 9 bases; bases outside gene matches: 9. The CDR3 DNA follows: TGTGCCACCAGTGATTTATCGACTAGCGGGAGTTTTAGTGAGCAGTTCTTC. This encodes CATSDLSTSGSFSEQFF.

The chain uses TRBV7-8 and TRBJ1-2; tentatively, D is TRBD1 (5 bases). Trimming stripped 1 base from V and 2 bases from J, with 11 bases between. The CDR3 sequence is 15 residues long. CDR1 is SGHVS, CDR2 FQNEAQ, per germline. The CDR3 region has the DNA TGTGCCAGCAGCTTAGATGCAGGGCGGAACTATGGCTACACCTTC. Its translation: CASSLDAGRNYGYTF.

Note on this clone: One end of the junction fails to match germline, which may point to a read error. The chain employs TRBV7-2 and TRBJ2-3; 7 bases line up with TRBD2. Looked up from germline, CDR1 is SGHTA and CDR2 is FQGNSA. CDR3 size: 14 residues. In DNA form, the CDR3 reads TGTGCCAGCACCTTAGCGGGCGCCACAGATACGCAGTATTTT. The encoded protein is CASTLAGATDTQYF. Complete variable domain (other parts from reference TRBV7-2 and TRBJ2-3): GAGVSQSPSNKVTEKGKDVELRCDPISGHTALYWYRQSLGQGLEFLIYFQGNSAPDKSGLPSDRFSAERTGGSVSTLTIQRTQQEDSAVYLCASTLAGATDTQYFGPGTRLTVL.

V gene TRBV11-2 combines with J gene TRBJ1-1; D unresolved. Looked up from germline, CDR1 is SGHAT and CDR2 is FQNNGV. The CDR3 covers 14 residues. Trimming removed 1 base from V and 4 bases from J, with 10 bases in between. The CDR3 loop reads CASSLGEVATEAFF. In DNA form, the CDR3 reads TGTGCCAGCAGCTTAGGAGAGGTAGCCACTGAAGCTTTCTTT.

This chain uses TRBV27 with TRBJ1-6; D remains ambiguous. V lost 3 bases to trimming and J lost 5 bases, with 8 bases between them. This CDR3 has 14 amino acids. Germline CDR1 MNHEY, CDR2 SMNVEV (reference sequence). The CDR3 reads CASSFGTDNSPLHF. The DNA for the CDR3 is TGTGCCAGCAGTTTCGGCACAGATAATTCACCCCTCCACTTT.

V is TRBV15 and J is TRBJ2-1; 11 bases are shared with TRBD2. The germline V gene encodes CDR1 LNHNV and CDR2 YYDKDF (reference sequence). V lost 0 bases to trimming and J lost 13 bases; unmatched junction nucleotides: 17. The CDR3 contains 18 residues. The DNA of the CDR3 is TGTGCCACCAGCAGAGAATCCCGACTAGCGGGACCATTAGGTTCTCAGTTCTTC. This codes for CATSRESRLAGPLGSQFF.

The chain recombines TRBV6-2 or TRBV6-3 with TRBJ2-6; TRBD1 matches at 7 bases. Germline CDR1 reads MNHEY; CDR2 reads SVGEGT. This CDR3 is built from 15 residues. Trimming removed 6 bases from V and 13 bases from J; junction bases left unmatched: 15. CDR3 nucleotide sequence: TGTGCCAGCAGCCCCCGACAGGGCACCCTCTGGGTCCTGACTTTC. Its translation: CASSPRQGTLWVLTF.

In DNA, the CDR3 is TGTGCCAGCAGTGGAGGGACAGGTTGGGGACCAACTGGGGGAAACACCATATATTTT. Its protein is CASSGGTGWGPTGGNTIYF. The chain links TRBV2 to TRBJ1-3; 8 bases agree with TRBD1. Germline assignment: CDR1 SNHLY and CDR2 FYNNEI. The CDR3 length is 19 residues. With V trimmed by 4 bases and J by 4 bases, 18 bases remained unmatched.